This TCR beta chain derives from a study of T cells in Graves' hyperthyroidism and ophthalmopathy (dated by TCRdb to about 2019). Regarding the study in general: Peripheral blood samples were taken at the time of initial diagnosis, prior to any treatment. In addition, the study compared T-cell repertoires in thyroid tissue and in blood from five to seven Graves' hyperthyroidism patients. Prospective prediction of ophthalmopathy was tested in an independent validation cohort consisting of fewer than 20 hyperthyroidism patients and more than 15 patients who later progressed to ophthalmopathy. After blood sampling, hyperthyroidism patients were treated with methimazole at a starting dose of 30 mg daily, and ophthalmopathy patients were treated with high-dose intravenous methylprednisolone. The 100 or so discovery patients were divided at random into training and test sets in a 7:3 ratio. To identify distinguishing TCR V-J signatures, a discovery cohort of roughly 100 patients was used, comprising 43 with Graves' ophthalmopathy and around 60 with stable Graves' hyperthyroidism. TCR Vbeta CDR3 sequencing of 120 to 150 peripheral blood samples (roughly 43 ophthalmopathy, about 80 hyperthyroidism and 17 progressor patients) is reported in the paper.

A word on this clonotype: Its binding antigen is unknown. No base qualities exist here, and no much larger clone lies one base off it.

The hyperthyroidism patients were between 18 and 65 years old and newly diagnosed, with a disease duration of less than 2 months. Any patient with an uncontrolled infection, another autoimmune disease, pregnancy or lactation was excluded. Clinical symptoms, serum thyroxine and TRAb, thyroid ultrasound, and orbital computed tomography formed the basis for the diagnoses. Blood from progressor patients was drawn when they were first diagnosed with hyperthyroidism, before any ophthalmopathy symptoms appeared. PBMCs were isolated from about 9.2 ml of fresh peripheral blood by Ficoll-Paque density gradient centrifugation. Progressor patients were defined as those initially diagnosed with Graves' hyperthyroidism in whom ophthalmopathy developed during follow-up. Total RNA was extracted with Trizol reagent, and quality was checked on an Agilent 2100 Bioanalyzer. The TCR beta CDR3 regions were amplified from the RNA transcripts. For the first round of RT-PCR on the TCR CDR3, the HTBI primer set was used together with the Qiagen OneStep RT-PCR kit. A second multiplex PCR round built the libraries, followed by size selection and purification. The libraries were sequenced on an Illumina HiSeq2000 using paired-end 100 bp reads. As for the authors' bioinformatics: SOAPnuke was used to process the raw data, removing reads that contained adapters or uncalled bases, had a mean Phred below 15, or lacked an exact match to the constant primer or identifier. COPE v1.2.5 was used to merge the high-quality paired reads, and each unique nucleotide sequence was defined as a clonotype. MiTCR v1.1 was used to align the clonotypes against IMGT TRBV, TRBD and TRBJ reference segments. The analysis included only V-J combinations with a frequency above 0.0001, which together covered roughly 99% of the repertoires. A TCS score was defined as the ratio of F50 (clonal expansion) to E x V (chaos), with BLOSUM62-based TCRdist applied between CDR3 peptides within each V-J. Welch's t-statistics and random forest reduced just over 500 V-J features to 13, which were used in a naive Bayes classifier (R e1071). Clones were called with MiXCR by TCRdb after fastp trimmed the public reads at Q25, and only in-frame beta chains were retained. Rows merge per CDR3 protein into single entries with the most common DNA and genes. It is TCRdb's table, rather than the study itself, that gives the V and J calls and clone size. This sample lists hundreds of thousands of distinct CDR3 sequences; around 20% were detected once. Clones ranked in the top ten supply approximately 16% of the sample.

The research as a whole found: A model built on a 13 V-J signature distinguished ophthalmopathy from stable hyperthyroidism, reaching approximately 89% sensitivity and about 81% specificity in cross-validation and 80%/75% in testing. In validation, the model predicted progression to ophthalmopathy with around 71% sensitivity and about 72% specificity, a median of around 6.6 months before onset. Sample size was not statistically predetermined, and blinding of investigators to group allocation was not performed. Most expanded thyroid clonotypes (frequency above 0.001) were also detected in blood, suggesting blood repertoires may reflect thyroid immune responses.

The germline V gene encodes CDR1 LGHNA and CDR2 YNFKEQ. Between the V and J ends, shortened by 4 bases and 0 bases respectively, the junction contains 9 bases. Reading from cysteine to phenylalanine, the CDR3 counts 14 amino acids. The entry retains the CDR3 DNA only, 42 bases that are in frame from base 1. Sequencing input: blood. The sequence came from a woman aged 45-65 years with Graves' hyperthyroidism that later progressed to Graves' ophthalmopathy. The sequence is built from TRBV4-2 and TRBJ1-2, with the D gene not clear enough to name. The CDR3 amino acid sequence is: CASSPDLANYGYTF. The sequence in DNA is TGTGCCAGCAGCCCCGATTTAGCTAACTATGGCTACACCTTC.